Each of the 2 T cell receptor beta chains below was sequenced from the same sample in a study of T cells in Graves' hyperthyroidism and ophthalmopathy. The source material, RNA transcripts, was used to amplify TCR beta CDR3 regions. Researchers ran a first-round RT-PCR on the TCR CDR3 using the HTBI primer set. Each CDR3 protein gets one entry after TCRdb re-called the multiplex PCR reads with MiXCR. In the table there are 400,000 to 550,000 distinct CDR3 sequences, approximately 15% of which are singletons. The specimen was blood. The source of these receptors is a woman younger than 30 with Graves' hyperthyroidism.

The chain joins TRBV27 to TRBJ2-7; a possible D gene is TRBD1 (6 bases). Germline V gene lookup returns CDR1 MNHEY and CDR2 SMNVEV (reference sequence). The CDR3 sequence is 15 residues long. Trimming removed 6 bases at V and 4 bases at J, with 19 bases between. The CDR3 sequence is CASSLWGSRGYEQYF. As DNA, the CDR3 is TGTGCCAGCAGCTTGTGGGGGAGCAGGGGTTACGAGCAGTACTTC.

The chain employs TRBV7-6 and TRBJ1-1; 12 bases map to TRBD1. CDR1 SGHVS and CDR2 FNYEAQ come from the germline V gene. The V gene end was trimmed by 1 base and the J gene end by 4 bases; junction bases not matched to a gene: 7. This CDR3 comprises 17 residues. For the CDR3, the DNA is TGTGCCAGCAGCTTAGGGGACAGGGGGCTCGGGGGCACTGAAGCTTTCTTT. Its protein is CASSLGDRGLGGTEAFF.